This T cell receptor beta chain was observed in a study of T cells in Graves' hyperthyroidism and ophthalmopathy. Whole-study findings and limits: Most expanded thyroid clonotypes above 0.001 recurred in blood.

RNA transcripts were the template for amplifying TCR beta CDR3 regions. The TCR CDR3 was amplified in a first-round RT-PCR using the HTBI primer set. TCRdb ran MiXCR on the multiplex PCR reads and lists one entry per CDR3 protein. Of 150,000 to 200,000 distinct CDR3 sequences listed, about 18% are singletons. Germline CDR1 SGHTS, CDR2 YDEGEE. The CDR3 is made up of 14 amino acids. V was cut by 0 bases and J by 4 bases, with 10 bases left in between. Fresh 10 ml peripheral blood yielded PBMCs. In this sample, this clonotype turned up many times. Its antigen is unknown. The material sequenced was blood. This TCR was sampled from a woman aged 45-65 years with Graves' hyperthyroidism. This chain joins TRBV5-8 and TRBJ1-2; D unclear. The CDR3 is CASSLGRSFYGYTF. The CDR3 DNA reads as TGTGCCAGCAGCTTGGGCCGAAGTTTCTATGGCTACACCTTC.